These 12 T cell receptor beta chains originate from one sample sequenced in a study of T cell repertoires in cytomegalovirus infection. Each CDR3 protein gets one entry after TCRdb re-called the reads with MiXCR. In the table there are approximately 500,000 distinct CDR3 sequences, about 11% of which are singletons. The sequenced material came from PBMCs. The receptors derive from a human donor in good health (CMV status not recorded). Some clones in this sample may be carry-over from other donors' samples.

This clonotype was recorded at least ten times. The chain uses TRBV5-4 and TRBJ2-2; 10 bases agree with TRBD2. This CDR3 region has 20 residues. Trimming removed 3 bases from V and 0 bases from J; junction bases left unmatched: 14. CDR1 is SGHNT and CDR2 is YYREEE in the germline V gene (reference sequence). CDR3 sequence: CASSSPAGGPSGANTGELFF. Written as DNA, the CDR3 is TGTGCCAGCAGCTCTCCAGCGGGAGGGCCATCTGGGGCGAACACCGGGGAGCTGTTTTTT.

This clonotype was picked up many times. The chain has TRBV4-1 and TRBJ2-3; no firm D call. Germline V lookup: CDR1 MGHRA, CDR2 YSYEKL. The V and J ends lost 0 bases and 0 bases respectively, with 4 bases between them. The length of the CDR3 is 14 residues. The CDR3 loop reads CASSQEHSTDTQYF. The CDR3 DNA reads as TGCGCCAGCAGCCAAGAGCACAGCACAGATACGCAGTATTTT.

Ten or more counts support this clonotype. The CDR3 spells CASSATGITEAFF. CDR3 DNA sequence: TGTGCCAGCAGCGCTACAGGGATCACTGAAGCTTTCTTT. This chain uses TRBV7-3 with TRBJ1-1, with D possibly being TRBD1 (6 bases). The V end lost 5 bases, the J end lost 4 bases, and 11 bases lay between the germline ends. Germline values: CDR1 SGHTA, CDR2 FQGTGA. CDR3 size: 13 residues.

This clonotype occurred many times. This chain uses TRBV20-1 with TRBJ1-5; TRBD1 matches 9 bases. The CDR3 is 12 residues long. The germline V gene has CDR1 DFQATT and CDR2 SNEGSKA (reference sequence). V lost 6 bases, J lost 7 bases, and 4 bases stayed unmatched. The CDR3 nucleotides are TGCAGTGCAGACAGGGGGGGCCAGCCCCAGCATTTT. Translated: CSADRGGQPQHF.

This clonotype came up many times. V and J are TRBV7-8 and TRBJ1-1, with TRBD1 as a possible D gene (5 bases). CDR1 SGHVS and CDR2 FQNEAQ come from the germline V gene. The ends were cut back, 1 base at V and 5 bases at J, with 11 bases in the middle. The CDR3 is 14 amino acids. The CDR3 coding sequence is TGTGCCAGCAGCTTAGGGTGGGGGGATACTGAAGCTTTCTTT. Amino acid sequence: CASSLGWGDTEAFF.

This clonotype was found a few times. This chain uses TRBV2 with TRBJ1-6; unclear D gene. V lost 4 bases, J lost 9 bases, and 16 bases lay in between. Germline V gene sequence: CDR1 SNHLY, CDR2 FYNNEI. CDR3 length: 15 amino acids. The CDR3 loop reads CASSVGSRVGSPLHF. The CDR3 nucleotides read TGTGCCAGCAGTGTAGGGTCCCGCGTGGGTTCACCCCTCCACTTT.

A few counts support this clonotype. This chain joins TRBV23-1 and TRBJ2-4; possible D gene TRBD2, 5 bases. TRBV23-1 is assigned to the ORF class and has an uncertain function. V lost 4 bases to trimming and J lost 1 base, with 26 bases between them. The CDR3 has 20 residues. Here the CDR3 DNA reads TGCGCCAGCAGTCTACCCGGGCATTTTAGCGTCGGGGAGGCCAAAAACATTCAGTACTTC. Translated: CASSLPGHFSVGEAKNIQYF.

This clonotype was recorded at least ten times. The chain joins TRBV7-2 to TRBJ2-5; D may be TRBD1 or TRBD2 (6 bases each). CDR1 is SGHTA, CDR2 FQGNSA, per germline. The CDR3 loop spans 14 amino acids. V was pared by 2 bases and J by 5 bases, with 12 bases between. CDR3 region: CASSLRGGGETQYF. The CDR3, as DNA: TGTGCCAGCAGCTTAAGAGGGGGAGGCGAGACCCAGTACTTC. Drawing the rest from reference TRBV7-2 and TRBJ2-5, the complete variable domain is GAGVSQSPSNKVTEKGKDVELRCDPISGHTALYWYRQSLGQGLEFLIYFQGNSAPDKSGLPSDRFSAERTGGSVSTLTIQRTQQEDSAVYLCASSLRGGGETQYFGPGTRLLVL.

This clonotype was found many times. This chain connects TRBV6-5 to TRBJ1-2; D unclear. CDR3 length: 14 amino acids. Trimming took 2 bases from V and 4 from J, leaving 11 bases between them. Germline-derived CDR1 and CDR2 are MNHEY and SVGAGI. CDR3 DNA: TGTGCCAGCAGTTACCGTTCAGTAGGCTATGGCTACACCTTC. It encodes CASSYRSVGYGYTF.

Many counts were recorded for this clonotype. This chain joins TRBV29-1 and TRBJ2-1; D might be TRBD1 or TRBD2, each matching 5 bases. The germline V gene has CDR1 SQVTM and CDR2 ANQGSEA. The V end lost 7 bases, the J end lost 0 bases, and 13 bases lay between the germline ends. The CDR3 loop spans 14 amino acids. The CDR3 DNA is TGCAGCGGGTGGGACGGTAGCTCCTACAATGAGCAGTTCTTC. This encodes CSGWDGSSYNEQFF.

The gene calls are TRBV9 and TRBJ2-1; the match to TRBD2 covers 10 bases. Germline-derived CDR1 and CDR2 are SGDLS and YYNGEE. The CDR3 totals 16 residues. V gave up 3 bases and J gave up 9 bases; unmatched junction bases: 12. Here the CDR3 DNA reads TGTGCCAGCAGCGGGGGGGCAGCGGGGGGGCCCGGTGAGCAGTTCTTC. Its protein product is CASSGGAAGGPGEQFF. Full variable domain (missing parts from reference TRBV9 and TRBJ2-1): DSGVTQTPKHLITATGQRVTLRCSPRSGDLSVYWYQQSLDQGLQFLIQYYNGEERAKGNILERFSAQQFPDLHSELNLSSLELGDSALYFCASSGGAAGGPGEQFFGPGTRLTVL.

This clonotype was counted ten times or more. The genes are TRBV7-9 and TRBJ1-1, with no clear D. Germline-derived CDR1 and CDR2 are SEHNR and FQNEAQ (reference sequence). The CDR3 sequence is 14 residues long. Between the trimmed V and J ends, which lost 2 bases and 3 bases, there was a span of 10 bases. CDR3 coding DNA: TGTGCCAGCAGCTTAAAAGGGTGGGACACTGAAGCTTTCTTT. It specifies CASSLKGWDTEAFF.